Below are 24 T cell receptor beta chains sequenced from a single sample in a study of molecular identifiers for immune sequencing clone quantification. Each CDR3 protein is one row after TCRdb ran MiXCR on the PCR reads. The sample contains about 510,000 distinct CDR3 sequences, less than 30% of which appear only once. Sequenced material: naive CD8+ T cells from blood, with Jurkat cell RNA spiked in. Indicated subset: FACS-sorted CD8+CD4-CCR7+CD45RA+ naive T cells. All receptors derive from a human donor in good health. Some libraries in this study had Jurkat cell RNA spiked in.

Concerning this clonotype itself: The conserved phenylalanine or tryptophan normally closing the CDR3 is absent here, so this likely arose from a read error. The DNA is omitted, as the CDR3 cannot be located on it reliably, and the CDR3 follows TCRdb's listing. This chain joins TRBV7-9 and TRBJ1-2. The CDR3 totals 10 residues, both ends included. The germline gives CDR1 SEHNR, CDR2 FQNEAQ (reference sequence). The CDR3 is CASSLAHLGI.

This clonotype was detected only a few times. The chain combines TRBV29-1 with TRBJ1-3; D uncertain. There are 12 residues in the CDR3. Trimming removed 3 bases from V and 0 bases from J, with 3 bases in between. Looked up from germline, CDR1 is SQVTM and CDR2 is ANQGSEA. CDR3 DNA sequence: TGCAGCGTTGAGGTCTCTGGAAACACCATATATTTT. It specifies CSVEVSGNTIYF.

The DNA for the CDR3 is TGTGCCAGCAGCCGTGGACAGTTGGACTCTGGAAACACCATATATTTT. Its translation is CASSRGQLDSGNTIYF. The V gene is TRBV5-5, the J gene TRBJ1-3; possibly TRBD1 for D (6 bases). This CDR3 is 16 amino acids long. Germline loops: CDR1 SGHKS, CDR2 YYEKEE (reference sequence). Trimming pared 4 bases from V and 0 bases from J, leaving 14 bases between.

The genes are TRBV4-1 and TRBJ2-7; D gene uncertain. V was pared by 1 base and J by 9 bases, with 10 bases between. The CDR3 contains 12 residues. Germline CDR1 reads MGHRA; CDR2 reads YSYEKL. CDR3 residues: CASSQGQVPQYF. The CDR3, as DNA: TGCGCCAGCAGCCAAGGTCAGGTTCCGCAGTACTTC.

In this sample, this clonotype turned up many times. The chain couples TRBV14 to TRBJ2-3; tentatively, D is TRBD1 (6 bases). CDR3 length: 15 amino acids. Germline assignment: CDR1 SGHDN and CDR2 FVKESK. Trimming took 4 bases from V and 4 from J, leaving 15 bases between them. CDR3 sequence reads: CASSLTRGSADTQYF. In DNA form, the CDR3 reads TGTGCCAGCAGCCTAACCAGGGGTAGCGCAGATACGCAGTATTTT.

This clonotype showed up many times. This chain's CDR3 is CATARTEETQYF. The CDR3 region has the DNA TGTGCCACCGCTCGGACAGAAGAGACCCAGTACTTC. The V call is TRBV7-9, the J call TRBJ2-5; possibly TRBD1 for D (6 bases). CDR1 and CDR2 (germline): SEHNR, FQNEAQ (reference sequence). V was trimmed by 10 bases and J by 3 bases, leaving 12 bases between them. CDR3 length equals 12 residues.

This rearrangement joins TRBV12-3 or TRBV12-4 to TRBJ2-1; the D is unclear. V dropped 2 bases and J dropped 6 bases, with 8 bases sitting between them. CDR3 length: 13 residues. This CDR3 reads CASSLPPVNEQFF. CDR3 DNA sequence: TGTGCCAGCAGTTTACCCCCGGTCAATGAGCAGTTCTTC.

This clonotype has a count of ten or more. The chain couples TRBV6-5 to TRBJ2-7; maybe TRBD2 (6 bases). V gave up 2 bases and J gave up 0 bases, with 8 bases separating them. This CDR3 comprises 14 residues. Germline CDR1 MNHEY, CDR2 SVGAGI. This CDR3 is CASSYGGGSYEQYF. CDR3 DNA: TGTGCCAGCAGTTACGGGGGAGGCTCCTACGAGCAGTACTTC.

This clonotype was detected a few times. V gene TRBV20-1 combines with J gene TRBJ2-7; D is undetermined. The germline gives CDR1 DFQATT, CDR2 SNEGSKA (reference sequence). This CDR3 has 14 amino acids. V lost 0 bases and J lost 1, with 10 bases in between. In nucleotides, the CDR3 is TGCAGTGCTAGAGATCCCGGCGCTTCCTACGAGCAGTACTTC. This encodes CSARDPGASYEQYF.

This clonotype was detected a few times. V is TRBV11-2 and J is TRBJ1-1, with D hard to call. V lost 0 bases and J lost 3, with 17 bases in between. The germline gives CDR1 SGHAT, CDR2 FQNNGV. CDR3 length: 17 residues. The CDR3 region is CASSLERGSGLDTEAFF. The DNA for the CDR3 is TGTGCCAGCAGCTTAGAAAGAGGGAGCGGCTTGGACACTGAAGCTTTCTTT.

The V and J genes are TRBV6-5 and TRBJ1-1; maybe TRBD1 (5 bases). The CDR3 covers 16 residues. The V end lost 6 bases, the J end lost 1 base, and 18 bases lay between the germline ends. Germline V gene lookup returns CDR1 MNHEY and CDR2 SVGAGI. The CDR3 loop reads CASRPRDGGKNTEAFF. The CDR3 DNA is TGTGCCAGCAGACCCCGGGACGGAGGGAAGAACACTGAAGCTTTCTTT.

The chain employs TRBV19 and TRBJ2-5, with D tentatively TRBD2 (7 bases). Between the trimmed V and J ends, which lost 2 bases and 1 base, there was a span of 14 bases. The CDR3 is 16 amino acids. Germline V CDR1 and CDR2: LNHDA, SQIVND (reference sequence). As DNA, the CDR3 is TGTGCCAGTAGTATATCTCGGGGGGCGATCCAAGAGACCCAGTACTTC. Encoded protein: CASSISRGAIQETQYF.

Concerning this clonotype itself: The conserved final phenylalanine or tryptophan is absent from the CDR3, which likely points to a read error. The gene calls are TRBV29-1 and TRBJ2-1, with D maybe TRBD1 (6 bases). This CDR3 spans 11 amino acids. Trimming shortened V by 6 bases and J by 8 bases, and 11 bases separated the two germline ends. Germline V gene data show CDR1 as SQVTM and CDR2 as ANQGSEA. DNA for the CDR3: TGCAGCGTCAAACAGGGCTATGAGCAGTTCCTC. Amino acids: CSVKQGYEQFL.

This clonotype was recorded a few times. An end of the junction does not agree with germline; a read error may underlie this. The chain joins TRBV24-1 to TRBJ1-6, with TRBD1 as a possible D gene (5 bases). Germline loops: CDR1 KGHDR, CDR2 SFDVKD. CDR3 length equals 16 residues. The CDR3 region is CATRVLRGAYNSPLHF. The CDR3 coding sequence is TGTGCCACCAGGGTTCTAAGGGGCGCGTATAACTCACCCCTCCACTTT.

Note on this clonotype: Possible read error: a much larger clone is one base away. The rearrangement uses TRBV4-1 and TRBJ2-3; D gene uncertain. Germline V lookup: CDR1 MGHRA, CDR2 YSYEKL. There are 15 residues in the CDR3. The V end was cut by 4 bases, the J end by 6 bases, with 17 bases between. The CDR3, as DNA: TGCGCCAGCAGCCGAGATGGGCCCCCCGGGGATACGCAGTATTTT. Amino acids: CASSRDGPPGDTQYF.

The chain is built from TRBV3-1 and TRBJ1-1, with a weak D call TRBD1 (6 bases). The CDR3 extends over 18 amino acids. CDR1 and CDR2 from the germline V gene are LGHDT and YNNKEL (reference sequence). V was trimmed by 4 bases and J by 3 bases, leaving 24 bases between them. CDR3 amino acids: CASSLVQTGTPTDTEAFF. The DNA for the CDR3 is TGTGCCAGCAGCCTAGTGCAAACAGGGACCCCGACGGACACTGAAGCTTTCTTT.

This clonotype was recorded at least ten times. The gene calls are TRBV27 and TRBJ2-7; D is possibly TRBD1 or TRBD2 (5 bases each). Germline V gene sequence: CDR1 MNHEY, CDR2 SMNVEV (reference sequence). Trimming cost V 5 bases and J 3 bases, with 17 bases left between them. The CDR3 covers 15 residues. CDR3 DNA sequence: TGTGCCAGCAGTGCCCCCGGGGCCCTTTTCTACGAGCAGTACTTC. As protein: CASSAPGALFYEQYF.

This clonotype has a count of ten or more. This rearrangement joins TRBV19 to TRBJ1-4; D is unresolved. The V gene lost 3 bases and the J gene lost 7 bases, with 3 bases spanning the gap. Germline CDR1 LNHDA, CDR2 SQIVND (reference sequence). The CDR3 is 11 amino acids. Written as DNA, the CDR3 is TGTGCCAGTAGTATTGGTGAAAAACTGTTTTTT. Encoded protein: CASSIGEKLFF.

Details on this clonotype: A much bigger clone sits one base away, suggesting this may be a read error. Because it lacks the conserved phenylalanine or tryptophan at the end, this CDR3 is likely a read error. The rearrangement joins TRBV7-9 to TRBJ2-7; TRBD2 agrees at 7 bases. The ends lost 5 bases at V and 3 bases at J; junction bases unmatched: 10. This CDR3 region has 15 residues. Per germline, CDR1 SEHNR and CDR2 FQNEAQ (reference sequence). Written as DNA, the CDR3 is TGTGCCAGCAGCCCCCTGTCCGGCGGGGGCTACGAGCAGTACTCC. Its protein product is CASSPLSGGGYEQYS.

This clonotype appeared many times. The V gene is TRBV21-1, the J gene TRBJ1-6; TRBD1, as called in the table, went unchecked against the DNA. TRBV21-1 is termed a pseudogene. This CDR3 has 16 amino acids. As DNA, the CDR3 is TGTGCCAGCAGCAAAGGTCCCAACTCCTATAATTCACCCCTCCACTTT. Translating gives CASSKGPNSYNSPLHF.

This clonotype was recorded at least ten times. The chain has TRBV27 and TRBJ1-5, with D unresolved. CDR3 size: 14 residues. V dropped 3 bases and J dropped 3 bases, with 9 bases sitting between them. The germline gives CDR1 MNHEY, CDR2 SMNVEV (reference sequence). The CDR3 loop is CASSLVGNNQPQHF. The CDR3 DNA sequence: TGTGCCAGCAGTTTGGTCGGAAACAATCAGCCCCAGCATTTT.

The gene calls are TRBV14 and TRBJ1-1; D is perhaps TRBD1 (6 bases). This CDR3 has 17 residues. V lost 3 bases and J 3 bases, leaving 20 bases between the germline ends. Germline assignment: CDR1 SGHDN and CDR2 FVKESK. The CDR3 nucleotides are TGTGCCAGCAGCCATGACCGGATCAGGGCAGGGGACACTGAAGCTTTCTTT. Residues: CASSHDRIRAGDTEAFF.

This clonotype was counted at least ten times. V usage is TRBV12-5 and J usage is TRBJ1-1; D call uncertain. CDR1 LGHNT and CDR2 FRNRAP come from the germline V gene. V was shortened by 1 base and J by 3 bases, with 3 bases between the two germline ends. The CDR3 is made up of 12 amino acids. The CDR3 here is CASGLGDTEAFF. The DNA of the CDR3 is TGTGCTAGTGGTTTGGGCGACACTGAAGCTTTCTTT.

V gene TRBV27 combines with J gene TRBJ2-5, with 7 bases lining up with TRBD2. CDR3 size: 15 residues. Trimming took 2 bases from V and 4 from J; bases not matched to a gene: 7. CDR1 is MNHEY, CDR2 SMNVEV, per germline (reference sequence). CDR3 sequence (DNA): TGTGCCAGCAGTTTAGGGGCGGGAGTCACAGAGACCCAGTACTTC. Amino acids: CASSLGAGVTETQYF.